Described below is a single T cell receptor beta chain sequence and its context. This sample is part of a study of blood T cell repertoires in COVID-19. Data came from immunoSEQ multiplex PCR; TCRdb stores just in-frame clones and leaves some out. The data contain about 220,000 clones, approximately 80% of them singletons. V lost 6 bases to trimming and J lost 5 bases; unmatched junction nucleotides: 15. Germline assignment: CDR1 SGHAT and CDR2 FQNNGV. This CDR3 spans 19 amino acids. This rearrangement joins TRBV11-2 to TRBJ2-2, with 13 nucleotides matching TRBD2. Specimen: PBMCs or T cells enriched from blood (not recorded which). The sequence derives from a woman in her sixties who had recovered from COVID-19. The CDR3 region has the DNA TGTGCCAGCAGTAACCGTGGACTAGCGGGAGTGGTCGGGACCGGGGAGCTGTTTTTT. Translated, it gives CASSNRGLAGVVGTGELFF.